The clone carrying this TCR beta chain was seen at least ten times. The CDR3 is 13 amino acids. Germline V gene sequence: CDR1 DFQATT, CDR2 SNEGSKA (reference sequence). Trimming left V 1 base short and J 1 base short, with 8 bases between. Via MiXCR, TCRdb re-called the RT-PCR reads, giving one row per CDR3 protein. The sample holds around 700,000 distinct CDR3 sequences; more than 13% are singletons and the top ten take 3.6%. Source material: memory CD4+ T cells from blood. The origin of this receptor is a female donor in good health, serving as a healthy control. The rearrangement links TRBV20-1 to TRBJ2-7; D gene unclear. In DNA, the CDR3 is TGCAGTGCTAGAGGGGTAGAATCCTACGAGCAGTACTTC. Its translation is CSARGVESYEQYF.